Following are 20 T cell receptor beta chains from one sample sequenced in a study of blood T cells in healthy people across ages. Then a second PCR, running roughly 7 to 11 cycles, was carried out with a sample-barcoded 5' primer and a J-beta primer mix. TCRdb reprocessed the 5' RACE reads with MiXCR, giving one entry per CDR3 protein. The sample shows 700,000 to 900,000 distinct CDR3 sequences, 53% of them seen only once. Sequencing was carried out using blood. The receptors derive from an older man in good health.

The rearrangement uses TRBV7-2 and TRBJ2-1, with 13 bases lining up with TRBD2. CDR1 is SGHTA and CDR2 is FQGNSA in the germline V gene. CDR3 length equals 17 residues. Trimming cost V 5 bases and J 9 bases; bases outside gene matches: 13. The CDR3 loop reads CASSKHGLAGVAGEQFF. Here the CDR3 DNA reads TGTGCCAGCAGCAAACACGGACTAGCGGGAGTTGCGGGTGAGCAGTTCTTC.

This chain connects TRBV29-1 to TRBJ2-5; 7 bases match TRBD2. The DNA matches TRBJ2-7 better at its end, which makes the J call doubtful. This CDR3 contains 14 residues. Germline V lookup: CDR1 SQVTM, CDR2 ANQGSEA. CDR3 bases: TGCAGCGTTGGGGCGCGTCTAGCGGAGGGCGAGCAGTACTTC. This gives the protein CSVGARLAEGEQYF.

This chain uses TRBV20-1 with TRBJ2-7, with D possibly TRBD1 on 6 matching bases. From germline, CDR1 is DFQATT and CDR2 SNEGSKA (reference sequence). The CDR3 sequence is 16 residues long. V was shortened by 5 bases and J by 5 bases, with 25 bases between the two germline ends. In nucleotides, the CDR3 is TGCAGTGCTTTACCGCCCGGGACATTCTTGAAGAACGAGCAGTACTTC. Amino acid sequence: CSALPPGTFLKNEQYF.

This rearrangement joins TRBV18 to TRBJ2-7, with 9 bases lining up with TRBD1. The CDR3 is made up of 15 amino acids. V dropped 6 bases and J dropped 3; count of bases not matched to a gene: 9. Germline V CDR1 and CDR2: KGHSH, LQKENI. Here the CDR3 reads CASSLGTGPGYEQYF. CDR3 DNA: TGTGCCAGCTCCCTCGGGACAGGGCCGGGCTACGAGCAGTACTTC. Full variable domain (rest looked up from reference TRBV18 and TRBJ2-7): NAGVMQNPRHLVRRRGQEARLRCSPMKGHSHVYWYRQLPEEGLKFMVYLQKENIIDESGMPKERFSAEFPKEGPSILRIQQVVRGDSAAYFCASSLGTGPGYEQYFGPGTRLTVT.

The V gene is TRBV12-3 or TRBV12-4, the J gene TRBJ1-6; the D gene is possibly TRBD1 (6 bases). This CDR3 has 12 residues. With 7 bases removed from V and 12 bases from J, the gap between germline ends came to 13 bases. The CDR3 spells CASNRGGQPLHF. CDR3 DNA: TGTGCCAGCAACCGAGGGGGGCAACCCCTCCACTTT.

The rearrangement joins TRBV30 to TRBJ2-4, with D perhaps matching TRBD2 (6 bases). The CDR3 totals 16 residues. Germline CDR1 reads GTSNPN; CDR2 reads SVGIG (reference sequence). Between the trimmed V and J ends, which lost 0 bases and 8 bases, there was a span of 20 bases. CDR3: CAWSVLSGGDGDIQYF. In nucleotides, the CDR3 is TGTGCCTGGAGTGTACTCAGTGGAGGGGATGGCGACATTCAGTACTTC.

This clonotype has a handful of counts. The rearrangement joins TRBV29-1 to TRBJ2-1; D tentatively reads TRBD1 or TRBD2 (5 bases each). Germline CDR1 and CDR2: SQVTM and ANQGSEA. V gave up 5 bases and J gave up 5 bases, with 10 bases separating them. The CDR3 covers 12 residues. CDR3 sequence (DNA): TGCAGCGTTCAGGGAGACCACAATGAGCAGTTCTTC. Its protein product is CSVQGDHNEQFF.

This chain joins TRBV6-1 and TRBJ1-2; 9 bases agree with TRBD1. Per the germline V gene, CDR1 is MNHNS and CDR2 is SASEGT. CDR3 size: 16 residues. Trimming took 6 bases from V and 4 from J; bases not matched to a gene: 12. The CDR3 region has the DNA TGTGCCAGCAGCTCAACGACAGGGGGACAAGTCTATGGCTACACCTTC. It translates to CASSSTTGGQVYGYTF.

The chain couples TRBV3-1 to TRBJ2-3; no reliable D call. The CDR3 has 17 residues. Germline CDR1 LGHDT, CDR2 YNNKEL (reference sequence). The V end lost 1 base, the J end lost 0 bases, and 14 bases lay between the germline ends. CDR3 sequence: CASSQGIIVGSTDTQYF. CDR3 nucleotides: TGTGCCAGCAGCCAAGGGATTATAGTAGGGAGCACAGATACGCAGTATTTT.

The rearrangement uses TRBV3-1 and TRBJ2-4; weak D call: TRBD1 (6 bases). Germline V gives CDR1 LGHDT, CDR2 YNNKEL (reference sequence). This CDR3 has 17 residues. Trimming left V 0 bases short and J 2 bases short, with 14 bases between. The CDR3 region is CASSQEGAGVPKNIQYF. The CDR3 nucleotides read TGTGCCAGCAGCCAAGAGGGAGCAGGGGTTCCCAAAAACATTCAGTACTTC.

The chain combines TRBV6-5 with TRBJ2-1, with 7 nucleotides matching TRBD1. The J segment lost 0 bases and the V segment lost 6 bases, leaving 5 bases of the junction unmatched. The CDR3 runs 15 residues. CDR1 and CDR2 (germline): MNHEY, SVGAGI. CDR3 sequence: CASSGTVGSYNEQFF. For the CDR3, the DNA is TGTGCCAGCAGCGGGACAGTAGGCTCCTACAATGAGCAGTTCTTC.

The genes are TRBV6-6 and TRBJ2-5, with TRBD1 identical over 9 bases. This CDR3 comprises 15 residues. Germline values: CDR1 MNHNY, CDR2 SVGAGI (reference sequence). After removal of 7 bases from V and 1 base from J, the junction contained 7 bases not matched to a gene. As DNA, the CDR3 is TGTGCCAGCAAACGGACAGGGGAAAGCCAAGAGACCCAGTACTTC. This codes for CASKRTGESQETQYF.

This clonotype has only a few counts. The chain joins TRBV29-1 to TRBJ2-1; 8 bases align to TRBD2. This CDR3 is built from 13 residues. V lost 8 bases and J lost 5; bases outside the gene matches: 8. CDR1 is SQVTM, CDR2 ANQGSEA, per germline. The CDR3, as DNA: TGCAGCACCGGACTAGCCTACAACAATGAGCAGTTCTTC. Its protein is CSTGLAYNNEQFF.

The chain recombines TRBV6-1 with TRBJ2-5, with D tentatively TRBD1 or TRBD2 (5 bases each). CDR3 length: 13 residues. CDR1 MNHNS and CDR2 SASEGT come from the germline V gene. The V gene lost 11 bases and the J gene lost 4 bases, with 17 bases spanning the gap. The CDR3: CAGRASGPETQYF. The CDR3 DNA sequence: TGTGCCGGCCGAGCGTCGGGGCCAGAGACCCAGTACTTC.

The chain employs TRBV20-1 and TRBJ2-6; D call uncertain. Trimming took 3 bases from V and 2 from J, leaving 5 bases between them. The CDR3 is 13 amino acids. Germline-derived CDR1 and CDR2 are DFQATT and SNEGSKA (reference sequence). The CDR3: CSARLPGANVLTF. The CDR3 DNA sequence: TGCAGTGCTAGGCTCCCTGGGGCCAACGTCCTGACTTTC.

The chain joins TRBV5-1 to TRBJ2-7, with D possibly being TRBD2 (6 bases). V was clipped by 0 bases and J by 3 bases, with 10 bases between them. Germline CDR1 is SGHRS and CDR2 is YFSETQ. The CDR3 consists of 14 residues. The CDR3 region is CASSLGGAIYEQYF. DNA for the CDR3: TGCGCCAGCAGCTTGGGCGGGGCGATCTACGAGCAGTACTTC.

This clonotype occurred once. The rearrangement uses TRBV20-1 and TRBJ2-5; 12 bases fit TRBD2. The DNA end is a closer match to TRBJ2-4, so the J assignment may be wrong. The CDR3 has 15 residues. Germline values: CDR1 DFQATT, CDR2 SNEGSKA (reference sequence). In DNA, the CDR3 is TGCAGTGCTAGCCGACTAGCGGGAGATGGGAACATTCAGTACTTC. It is translated as CSASRLAGDGNIQYF.

This clonotype was seen a handful of times. The chain is built from TRBV7-3 and TRBJ2-5, with D possibly matching TRBD1 (5 bases). From germline, CDR1 is SGHTA and CDR2 FQGTGA. Trimming removed 5 bases at V and 3 bases at J, with 13 bases between. The CDR3 consists of 14 residues. CDR3 sequence: CASSPTGAKETQYF. The CDR3 DNA reads TGTGCCAGCAGCCCGACTGGGGCCAAAGAGACCCAGTACTTC.

This clonotype was counted between two and nine times. This chain links TRBV12-3 or TRBV12-4 with TRBJ2-1, with 10 bases aligning to TRBD1. J gave up 7 bases and V 8 bases, and 23 bases lay outside the gene matches. This CDR3 region has 19 residues. The chain's CDR3 is CASRPYETGGWGRGNEQFF. In nucleotides, the CDR3 is TGTGCCAGCCGACCCTATGAGACAGGGGGCTGGGGCCGGGGTAATGAGCAGTTCTTC.

The chain carries TRBV7-2 and TRBJ2-5, with 10 bases matching TRBD2. Germline V CDR1 and CDR2: SGHTA, FQGNSA. The trim removed 3 bases at V and 4 bases at J, leaving 5 bases unmatched. This CDR3 has 15 amino acids. For the CDR3, the DNA is TGTGCCAGCAGCTTTAATAGCGGGAGGCTAGAGACCCAGTACTTC. This gives the protein CASSFNSGRLETQYF.